These T cell receptor beta chains were read from a single sample in a study of blood T cell repertoires in COVID-19. Libraries were prepared by immunoSEQ multiplex PCR; TCRdb keeps only in-frame clonotypes and omits some of them. The data hold about 50,000 clones, with about four fifths observed a single time. Input material: peripheral blood. The receptors were sampled from a man between 65 and 85 years old with active COVID-19. The CDR3 runs from the conserved cysteine through the conserved F or W. A D gene is named only where the DNA matches it firmly. Not all rows give a size; the values are once, few, many and, for expanded clones, a class.

15	TRBD2	few	TRBV7-2	TRBJ2-7	TGTGCCAGCAGCTTAATGCTAGCGGGGGGTGGAGAGCAGTACTTC	CASSLMLAGGGEQYF
15	.	.	TRBV28	TRBJ2-7	TGTGCCAGCAGTCCGCCCGGGACTTCATCCTACGAGCAGTACTTC	CASSPPGTSSYEQYF
13	.	.	TRBV7-3	TRBJ2-5	TGTGCCAGCAGCCGAGGCGGAGGTGAGACCCAGTACTTC	CASSRGGGETQYF
15	.	.	TRBV4-1	TRBJ1-6	TGCGCCAGCAGCCAAGATTGGCAGCGCGATTCACCCCTCCACTTT	CASSQDWQRDSPLHF
17	.	.	TRBV7-3	TRBJ1-5	TGTGCCAGCAGCTTGTCACCCAGGGTTTATAGCAATCAGCCCCAGCATTTT	CASSLSPRVYSNQPQHF
13	TRBD1	.	TRBV27	TRBJ1-2	TGTGCCAGCAGTTTTCGACAGGGGGCCGGCTACACCTTC	CASSFRQGAGYTF
14	.	.	TRBV5-8	TRBJ1-2	TGTGCCAGCAGCTTGGACAGGGCCCAGTATGGCTACACCTTC	CASSLDRAQYGYTF
15	.	once	TRBV19	TRBJ2-1	TGTGCCAGTAGTATAGACTTTGGAGGTCTCTATGAGCAGTTCTTC	CASSIDFGGLYEQFF
16	TRBD2	.	TRBV2	TRBJ2-4	TGTGCCAGCAGTGTAGGCGGGGGGGTCGCCAAAAACATTCAGTACTTC	CASSVGGGVAKNIQYF
14	.	.	TRBV7-9	TRBJ1-1	TGTGCCAGCAGCTTAGGGCCAGGGAACCCTGAAGCTTTCTTT	CASSLGPGNPEAFF
16	.	.	TRBV4-2	TRBJ1-2	TGTGCCAGCAGCCAAGATAGGGCAGGGATTGAAGATGGCTACACCTTC	CASSQDRAGIEDGYTF
15	.	.	TRBV7-9	TRBJ1-4	TGTGCCAGCAGCTCCCGGGTGAAGAATCGGGAAAAACTGTTTTTT	CASSSRVKNREKLFF
16	.	.	TRBV28	TRBJ2-2	TGTGCCAGCAGTTGGGGATTAGCGGCGAACACCGGGGAGCTGTTTTTT	CASSWGLAANTGELFF
15	TRBD1	.	TRBV4-2	TRBJ1-2	TGTGCCAGCAGCCAACCGACAGGGGATTACTATGGCTACACCTTC	CASSQPTGDYYGYTF
16	.	.	TRBV24-1	TRBJ2-5	TGTGCCACCAGTTCCTCTTTTTTTGTCGGTACGGAGACCCAGTACTTC	CATSSSFFVGTETQYF
16	.	.	TRBV10-2	TRBJ1-5	TGCGCCAGCAGTCCTCACGACGGGAATAGCAATCAGCCCCAGCATTTT	CASSPHDGNSNQPQHF
12	.	.	TRBV20-1	TRBJ2-7	TGCAGTGCTAGTGAAGGGAGCTACGAGCAGTACTTC	CSASEGSYEQYF
16	.	.	TRBV21-1	TRBJ1-2	TGTGCCAAGAATCGTGGTCCCGGACACAAGAACTATGGCTACACCTTC	CAKNRGPGHKNYGYTF
16	.	.	TRBV27	TRBJ1-5	TGTGCCAGCAGTTCACAGGAGTTCGCCCACAATCAGCCCCAGCATTTT	CASSSQEFAHNQPQHF
14	.	.	TRBV5-4	TRBJ2-2	TGTGCCAGCAGCTTGGCGGGGGAGACCGGGGAGCTGTTTTTT	CASSLAGETGELFF
13	.	.	TRBV5-1	TRBJ2-7	TGCGCCAGCAGCTTGGCTCCGGGGATCGAGCAGTACTTC	CASSLAPGIEQYF
15	TRBD1	few	TRBV5-4	TRBJ1-3	TGTGCCAGCAGCTTAGGGGGCTACCCTGGAAACACCATATATTTT	CASSLGGYPGNTIYF
18	.	.	TRBV3-1/TRBV3-2	TRBJ2-1	TGTGCCAGCAGCCACCGGGACAGCCATAGGGGGGACTACAATGAGCAGTTCTTC	CASSHRDSHRGDYNEQFF
15	TRBD1	.	TRBV14	TRBJ1-1	TGTGCCAGCAGCCTACAGGGGTACATGAACACTGAAGCTTTCTTT	CASSLQGYMNTEAFF
15	TRBD1	.	TRBV5-1	TRBJ2-7	TGCGCCAGCAGCTTGGAAGGGACAGGGAATTACGAGCAGTACTTC	CASSLEGTGNYEQYF
15	TRBD2	.	TRBV7-3	TRBJ2-1	TGTGCCAGCAGCGGTAGCGGGGGGGCCTACAATGAGCAGTTCTTC	CASSGSGGAYNEQFF
19	TRBD1	.	TRBV7-2	TRBJ1-5	TGTGCCAGCAGCTTAGCCCCCCTTGCGACAGGGGTAGTTTCTCAGCCCCAGCATTTT	CASSLAPLATGVVSQPQHF
13	.	.	TRBV10-3	TRBJ1-1	TGTGCCATCAGTGGAAGGTCAGACGGGGAAGCTTTCTTT	CAISGRSDGEAFF
13	.	once	TRBV28	TRBJ2-5	TGTGCCAGCAGTCCCACCCAAAGGAGGACCCAGTACTTC	CASSPTQRRTQYF
15	.	.	TRBV5-6	TRBJ1-2	TGTGCCAGCAGCCGGGGTCTGGGAGAGGGCTATGGCTACACCTTC	CASSRGLGEGYGYTF
15	TRBD2	.	TRBV6-2/TRBV6-3	TRBJ2-4	TGTGCCAGCAGCCCGACTAGCTTTGCCAAAAACATTCAGTACTTC	CASSPTSFAKNIQYF
15	TRBD1	.	TRBV5-6	TRBJ1-5	TGTGCCAGCAGCTTGTGGACAGGGACACATCAGCCCCAGCATTTT	CASSLWTGTHQPQHF
15	.	.	TRBV6-1	TRBJ2-1	TGTGCCAGCAGTGAAATGCCAGGTGGTAACAATGAGCAGTTCTTC	CASSEMPGGNNEQFF
13	.	.	TRBV14	TRBJ1-1	TGTGCCAGCAGCCAAGCCCCGAGCCTTGAAGCTTTCTTT	CASSQAPSLEAFF
14	.	.	TRBV2	TRBJ2-1	TGTGCCAGCAGCCGGATTCAGCGGGTCAATGAGCAGTTCTTC	CASSRIQRVNEQFF
14	TRBD2	.	TRBV7-9	TRBJ2-1	TGTGCCAGCAGCGCCAGCGGGGCGTACAATGAGCAGTTCTTC	CASSASGAYNEQFF
16	.	.	TRBV9	TRBJ2-6	TGTGCCAGCACCCGGACAGACCTCTCTGGGGCCAACGTCCTGACTTTC	CASTRTDLSGANVLTF
14	.	.	TRBV3-1/TRBV3-2	TRBJ2-3	TGTGCCAGCAGCTACAAGGACACGGCAGATACGCAGTATTTT	CASSYKDTADTQYF
13	.	few	TRBV21-1	TRBJ2-2	TGTGCCAGCACCTTGACATCCACCGGGGAGCTGTTTTTT	CASTLTSTGELFF
16	.	.	TRBV7-4	TRBJ1-2	TGTGCCAGCAGCTTAAGAGTTAGGAGGGTTTCGGAGGGCTACACCTTC	CASSLRVRRVSEGYTF
15	TRBD2	.	TRBV19	TRBJ2-5	TGTGCCAGTAGTATAAGGCTAGCGGGGGAAGAGACCCAGTACTTC	CASSIRLAGEETQYF
14	.	.	TRBV7-9	TRBJ2-7	TGTGCCAGCAGCACATCGACGGGGGGCGATGAGCAGTACTTC	CASSTSTGGDEQYF
14	TRBD1	.	TRBV5-8	TRBJ2-7	TGTGCCAGCAGCGGGGGACAGCGAACCTACGAGCAGTACTTC	CASSGGQRTYEQYF
20	TRBD2	once	TRBV15	TRBJ2-3	TGTGCCACCAGCAGAGAACCGCTAGCGGGGGGGTTTACTAGCACAGATACGCAGTATTTT	CATSREPLAGGFTSTDTQYF
15	TRBD1	.	TRBV5-1	TRBJ1-1	TGCGCCAGCAGCCAGGAGGGACAGCCGAACACTGAAGCTTTCTTT	CASSQEGQPNTEAFF
14	TRBD1	.	TRBV18	TRBJ2-7	TGTGCCAGCTCACGCTCACAGGGGAACTACGAGCAGTACTTC	CASSRSQGNYEQYF
13	TRBD1	once	TRBV6-6	TRBJ1-1	TGTGCCAGCAGAATGGCAGGGGGAAGTGGAGCTTTCTTT	CASRMAGGSGAFF
14	TRBD1	.	TRBV5-1	TRBJ2-5	TGCGCCAGCACCAGGGACAGGGGAGGGCAGACCCAGTACTTC	CASTRDRGGQTQYF
13	.	.	TRBV29-1	TRBJ2-7	TGCAGCGTTAGCTACCTGACAGTCTACGAGCAGTACTTC	CSVSYLTVYEQYF
14	.	few	TRBV12-5	TRBJ1-5	TGTGCTAGTGGTTTGTTCCCTGGCAATCAGCCCCAGCATTTT	CASGLFPGNQPQHF
15	.	.	TRBV19	TRBJ1-6	TGTGCCAGTAGTATAGGTGCAACAGGCGGTTCACCCCTCCACTTT	CASSIGATGGSPLHF
15	TRBD1	.	TRBV6-5	TRBJ2-7	TGTGCCAGCAGCCCCGACAGGGGACCTACCTACGAGCAGTACTTC	CASSPDRGPTYEQYF
14	.	.	TRBV7-9	TRBJ1-1	TGTGCCAGCAGCTCCCACTCGGGATACACTGAAGCTTTCTTT	CASSSHSGYTEAFF
13	.	.	TRBV6-4	TRBJ1-1	TGTGCCAGCAGTGACCAGGCGAACACTGAAGCTTTCTTT	CASSDQANTEAFF
13	.	.	TRBV30	TRBJ2-3	TGTGCCTGGAGCGGGAGAACTACAGATACGCAGTATTTT	CAWSGRTTDTQYF
13	.	.	TRBV7-2	TRBJ2-1	TGTGCCAGCAGCTTCTTCGTGGAGGGTGAGCAGTTCTTC	CASSFFVEGEQFF
18	TRBD1	.	TRBV6-4	TRBJ2-2	TGTGCCAGCAGTGACCCGTGGACAGGGGGTTTAAACACCGGGGAGCTGTTTTTT	CASSDPWTGGLNTGELFF
16	TRBD2	.	TRBV20-1	TRBJ2-5	TGCAGTGCTAGTGGCGCGGGGGATTCCTACCAAGAGACCCAGTACTTC	CSASGAGDSYQETQYF
13	TRBD1	.	TRBV28	TRBJ2-1	TGTGCCTGCACAGGGGGTTTCAGGAATGAGCAGTTCTTC	CACTGGFRNEQFF
15	TRBD1	.	TRBV6-6	TRBJ2-7	TGTGCCAGCAGCCCCCGGACAGGCGTCACCTACGAGCAGTACTTC	CASSPRTGVTYEQYF